This TCR beta chain was sequenced in a study of blood T cell repertoires in COVID-19 (dated by TCRdb to 2019 to 2021). Some background on the complete study: Collaborator samples came from the United States, Italy and Spain and covered acute and convalescent phases of COVID-19. Deeply sampled blood TCRbeta repertoires from subjects exposed to, actively infected with, or recovered from COVID-19 were included in the dataset. A de-identified subject ID, COVID-19 status, age in years and sex were almost always included in the sample metadata. Samples came from the ongoing ImmuneRACE study (first 160 participants) plus 1,254 subjects from 6 global collaborators. The repertoires were made available in a free public database intended to serve as a resource for research on the immune response to SARS-CoV-2. The prospective study material was composed of cDNA or gDNA derived from T cells, B-cell-depleted T cells, or PBMCs. Where HLA class I and class II types were available, the types were taken from metadata supplied by the sample provider, not from assay-based typing.

The paper as a whole reports these results and caveats: Clinical and demographic metadata were provided uncurated, with the amount varying by source and participant.

Concerning this clone itself: This clone's antigen is unknown. Nothing much larger sits one base from this clone, and base qualities are not available.

Each collaborating institution followed its own protocols to collect whole blood in K2EDTA tubes. For TCRbeta analysis, collaborators shipped samples as frozen whole blood, isolated PBMCs, or DNA extracted from either of those sample types. The V end loses 8 bases and the J end loses 3 bases, and a stretch of 14 bases separates them. The CDR3 sequence holds 13 residues, the cysteine and phenylalanine included. The DNA shown is the 39-base CDR3, in frame from base 1. TCRbeta CDR3 regions were amplified from genomic DNA by means of the immunoSEQ Assay, a bias-controlled multiplex PCR. The paper's data handling went like this. The number of nucleated cells in each sample was estimated from the amplification of reference gene primers within the assay. To quantify the absolute abundance of each unique TCRbeta CDR3 rearrangement, sequence reads were collapsed and filtered. For each sample, productive Simpson clonality was calculated as the square root of Simpson's diversity index across productive rearrangements. Imported from immuneACCESS, the table was reduced by TCRdb to in-frame sequences with V and J called. These copies leave out some clones; in studies compared against another copy, an unresolved V gene accounts for under half, and the cause of the remainder is not known. V and J calls and clone size are given by that table; D and trimming were obtained from the DNA. For this sample the table gives more than 110,000 clones, of which roughly four fifths were detected only once. The ten largest clones take up around 4% of the sample.

Recombination joined TRBV12-3 or TRBV12-4 with TRBJ2-7; no D gene call is confident. This sequence originates from a woman aged 80 or over with acute or convalescent COVID-19. Material for sequencing was peripheral blood. The encoded CDR3 is CASGNSGSYEQYF. In nucleotide form, the sequence is TGTGCCAGCGGAAACAGTGGAAGCTACGAGCAGTACTTC.